This T cell receptor (beta chain) was documented in a study of OX40 agonist ivuxolimab in advanced cancers. Here immunoSEQ multiplex PCR was the method, and the copy in TCRdb shows in-frame clones only, minus some. This table holds 75,000 to 80,000 clones, about 86% found once. The CDR3 extends over 14 amino acids. V shed 4 bases and J shed 0 bases, with 10 bases lying between them. Germline CDR1 is SGHRS and CDR2 is YFSETQ. The receptor's source is an adult with an advanced solid tumor such as melanoma, head and neck, liver or kidney cancer. The chain couples TRBV5-1 to TRBJ2-5; D is possibly TRBD2 (6 bases). This sample comprised CD4+ or CD8+ T cells sorted from blood, obtained in a trial of the OX40 agonist ivuxolimab. Here the CDR3 DNA reads TGCGCCAGCAGCCCGGGACTGTACCAAGAGACCCAGTACTTC. Protein sequence: CASSPGLYQETQYF.